This T cell receptor (beta chain) stems from a study of blood T cell repertoires in COVID-19. This table comes from immunoSEQ multiplex PCR, and its TCRdb copy is limited to in-frame clones, with some not included. The profile shows roughly 240,000 clones, around 88% of them singletons. The CDR3 sequence is 14 residues long. With V trimmed by 5 bases and J by 4 bases, 1 base remained unmatched. Per the germline V gene, CDR1 is LNHDA and CDR2 is SQIVND (reference sequence). This chain links TRBV19 with TRBJ2-1, with TRBD2 matching 11 bases. The TCR comes from a woman aged 50 to 65 who had recovered from COVID-19. The sequencing sample was made of PBMCs or T cells enriched from blood (not recorded which). The CDR3 loop reads CASSVAGGYNEQFF. The CDR3 coding sequence is TGTGCCAGTAGTGTAGCGGGGGGGTACAATGAGCAGTTCTTC.